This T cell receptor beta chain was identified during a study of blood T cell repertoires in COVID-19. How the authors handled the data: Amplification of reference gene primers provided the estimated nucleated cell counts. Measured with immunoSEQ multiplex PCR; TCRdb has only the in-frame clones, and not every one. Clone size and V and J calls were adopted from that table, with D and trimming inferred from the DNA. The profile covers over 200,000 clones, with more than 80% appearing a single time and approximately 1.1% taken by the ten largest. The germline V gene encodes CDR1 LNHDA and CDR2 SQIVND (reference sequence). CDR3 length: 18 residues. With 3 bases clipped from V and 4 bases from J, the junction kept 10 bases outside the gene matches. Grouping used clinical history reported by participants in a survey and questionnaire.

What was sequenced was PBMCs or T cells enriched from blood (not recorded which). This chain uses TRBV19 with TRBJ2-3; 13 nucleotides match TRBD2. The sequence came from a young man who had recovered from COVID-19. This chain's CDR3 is CASSIGGLAGMEADTQYF. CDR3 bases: TGTGCCAGTAGTATCGGGGGACTAGCGGGGATGGAGGCAGATACGCAGTATTTT.